A single sample is the source of the 21 T cell receptor beta chains below, sequenced in a study of spatial heterogeneity in lung cancer. Described time point: blood at routine non-recurrence follow-up after resection. Via MiXCR, TCRdb re-called the 5' RACE reads, giving one row per CDR3 protein. The sample shows fewer than 30,000 distinct CDR3 sequences, about a tenth of them seen only once. This specimen was PBMCs, taken at follow-up. The receptors were sampled from a male donor with early-stage non-small cell lung cancer.

J is TRBJ2-7 and V is TRBV28; D might be TRBD1 (5 bases). CDR3 length equals 15 residues. From germline, CDR1 is MDHEN and CDR2 SYDVKM. Deletions cut 3 bases from V and 0 bases from J, with 12 bases between. The CDR3 DNA reads TGTGCCAGCAGTTTCTGGACACTGAGCTCCTACGAGCAGTACTTC. Protein sequence: CASSFWTLSSYEQYF.

This clonotype is labeled as medium-sized. The chain links TRBV10-3 to TRBJ1-2; TRBD1 aligns across 7 bases. Germline loops: CDR1 ENHRY, CDR2 SYGVKD. J was trimmed by 5 bases and V by 6 bases; bases with no gene match: 12. The CDR3 extends over 15 amino acids. The CDR3 here is CAIRGSDRENYGYTF. The CDR3 region has the DNA TGTGCCATCAGAGGTTCTGACAGGGAAAATTATGGCTACACCTTC.

The rearrangement joins TRBV11-3 to TRBJ2-2; D gene uncertain. Germline V lookup: CDR1 SGHNT, CDR2 YENEEA. CDR3 length: 16 amino acids. The ends were cut back, 1 base at V and 0 bases at J, with 9 bases in the middle. The CDR3 DNA follows: TGTGCCAGCAGCTTAGGGGGATCCGCGAACACCGGGGAGCTGTTTTTT. Its protein is CASSLGGSANTGELFF. Combining the CDR3 with reference TRBV11-3 and TRBJ2-2 gives the whole variable domain EAGVVQSPRYKIIEKKQPVAFWCNPISGHNTLYWYLQNLGQGPELLIRYENEEAVDDSQLPKDRFSAERLKGVDSTLKIQPAELGDSAVYLCASSLGGSANTGELFFGEGSRLTVL.

This clonotype came up a few times. The V gene is TRBV27, the J gene TRBJ2-7, with 7 bases lining up with TRBD1. Germline assignment: CDR1 MNHEY and CDR2 SMNVEV (reference sequence). There are 14 residues in the CDR3. The trim removed 5 bases at V and 4 bases at J, leaving 8 bases unmatched. The CDR3 protein is CASSPPGQIYEQYF. The CDR3 nucleotides are TGTGCCAGCAGTCCTCCGGGACAGATTTACGAGCAGTACTTC.

Only a few counts were recorded for this clonotype. The chain is built from TRBV7-2 and TRBJ1-2, with a possible D match to TRBD1 (5 bases). CDR1 and CDR2 (germline): SGHTA, FQGNSA. V dropped 5 bases and J dropped 4 bases, with 11 bases sitting between them. This CDR3 region has 13 residues. The CDR3 nucleotides read TGTGCCAGCAGCCGCGACAGTAGCTATGGCTACACCTTC. It yields the protein CASSRDSSYGYTF.

This clonotype was found many times. The chain uses TRBV2 and TRBJ1-2; D remains unclear. Germline V gene sequence: CDR1 SNHLY, CDR2 FYNNEI. CDR3 length: 14 amino acids. The V and J ends lost 3 bases and 4 bases respectively, with 12 bases between them. The CDR3 reads CASSDNNEVYGYTF. Here the CDR3 DNA reads TGTGCCAGCAGTGACAACAACGAGGTCTATGGCTACACCTTC.

In its sample, this clonotype was seen many times. The chain couples TRBV5-5 to TRBJ2-2; D remains ambiguous. The CDR3 extends over 15 amino acids. CDR1 is SGHKS, CDR2 YYEKEE, per germline (reference sequence). V was cut by 3 bases and J by 6 bases, with 15 bases left in between. The CDR3 here is CASSSSFGPAGELFF. The CDR3 DNA is TGTGCCAGCAGCTCCTCTTTCGGACCAGCCGGGGAGCTGTTTTTT.

This clonotype was detected only a few times. The chain joins TRBV12-3 or TRBV12-4 to TRBJ1-2; D unresolved. This CDR3 has 13 amino acids. Between the trimmed V and J ends, which lost 6 bases and 7 bases, there was a span of 15 bases. The CDR3 DNA follows: TGTGCCAGCAGAAAAACAGTGAGAGGTGGCTACACCTTC. It yields the protein CASRKTVRGGYTF.

This clonotype was found many times. This chain links TRBV15 with TRBJ1-4, with 9 bases matching TRBD1. V lost 5 bases to trimming and J lost 0 bases; unmatched junction nucleotides: 13. This CDR3 region has 19 residues. Germline V lookup: CDR1 LNHNV, CDR2 YYDKDF (reference sequence). The chain's CDR3 is CATSQAGTGSDATNEKLFF. The CDR3 region has the DNA TGTGCCACCAGCCAGGCCGGGACAGGGTCTGACGCAACTAATGAAAAACTGTTTTTT.

Many counts were recorded for this clonotype. The chain couples TRBV6-2 or TRBV6-3 to TRBJ2-3, with 10 bases that match TRBD2. V shed 5 bases, J shed 1 base, and the junction held 3 bases outside the gene matches. The length of the CDR3 is 15 residues. Germline CDR1 MNHEY, CDR2 SVGEGT. The CDR3 sequence is CASSTGTSGTDTQYF. As DNA, the CDR3 is TGTGCCAGCAGTACCGGGACTAGCGGCACAGATACGCAGTATTTT.

This clonotype has only a few counts. This sequence joins TRBV28 and TRBJ2-1; D assignment may be TRBD1 or TRBD2 (5 bases each). The CDR3 covers 16 residues. CDR1 is MDHEN, CDR2 SYDVKM, per germline. V lost 0 bases and J lost 0, with 9 bases in between. The CDR3 bases are TGTGCCAGCAGTTTATGGGCAGGGAGCTCCTACAATGAGCAGTTCTTC. Its protein product is CASSLWAGSSYNEQFF.

The V and J genes are TRBV6-2 or TRBV6-3 and TRBJ1-1; 10 bases fit TRBD1. The CDR3 runs 17 residues. V was clipped by 2 bases and J by 3 bases; unmatched bases: 9. Per the germline V gene, CDR1 is MNHEY and CDR2 is SVGEGT. CDR3 amino acids: CASSYSRDRGPYTEAFF. Here the CDR3 DNA reads TGTGCCAGCAGTTACAGCAGGGACAGGGGACCTTACACTGAAGCTTTCTTT.

This clonotype was detected a few times. V and J are TRBV21-1 and TRBJ2-7; the D call of TRBD1 is as the table states it, not checked on the DNA. TRBV21-1 is a documented pseudogene. The CDR3 runs 14 residues. The CDR3 sequence is CASSNLTGGYEQYF. DNA for the CDR3: TGTGCCAGCAGCAACTTGACAGGGGGTTACGAGCAGTACTTC.

This clonotype was observed many times. This chain joins TRBV3-1 and TRBJ2-1; 7 bases align to TRBD1. There are 16 residues in the CDR3. The J segment lost 3 bases and the V segment lost 0 bases, leaving 5 bases of the junction unmatched. Looked up from germline, CDR1 is LGHDT and CDR2 is YNNKEL (reference sequence). CDR3 amino acids: CASSQDSGQFYNEQFF. In DNA form, the CDR3 reads TGTGCCAGCAGCCAAGACTCGGGACAGTTCTACAATGAGCAGTTCTTC.

The V and J genes are TRBV20-1 and TRBJ2-7; 12 bases line up with TRBD2. CDR3 length equals 14 residues. V lost 5 bases to trimming and J lost 0 bases; unmatched junction nucleotides: 2. The germline CDR1 and CDR2 sequences are DFQATT and SNEGSKA (reference sequence). CDR3 residues: CSAWTSGASYEQYF. CDR3 bases: TGCAGTGCTTGGACTAGCGGGGCCTCCTACGAGCAGTACTTC.

This clonotype has ten or more counts. The V gene is TRBV7-9, the J gene TRBJ1-4; D uncertain. The length of the CDR3 is 12 residues. Per the germline V gene, CDR1 is SEHNR and CDR2 is FQNEAQ (reference sequence). V was shortened by 5 bases and J by 7 bases, with 8 bases between the two germline ends. CDR3 sequence: CASSLQSEKLFF. The CDR3 coding sequence is TGTGCCAGCAGCCTCCAGAGTGAAAAACTGTTTTTT.

J is TRBJ2-5 and V is TRBV4-3; a possible D gene is TRBD2 (5 bases). V lost 3 bases and J 2 bases, leaving 7 bases between the germline ends. CDR3 length: 13 residues. Germline values: CDR1 LGHNA, CDR2 YSLEER. CDR3 residues: CASSHGLQETQYF. CDR3 DNA: TGCGCCAGCAGCCATGGACTGCAAGAGACCCAGTACTTC.

V and J are TRBV20-1 and TRBJ2-7; no clear D gene. Germline CDR1 reads DFQATT; CDR2 reads SNEGSKA (reference sequence). The CDR3 consists of 13 residues. The V end was cut by 0 bases, the J end by 8 bases, with 14 bases between. The CDR3 here is CSARDKTLSKQYF. CDR3 DNA: TGCAGTGCTAGAGATAAAACACTATCCAAGCAGTACTTC.

The chain combines TRBV29-1 with TRBJ1-2; 7 bases match TRBD1. CDR1 and CDR2 (germline): SQVTM, ANQGSEA. The ends lost 5 bases at V and 3 bases at J; junction bases unmatched: 6. The CDR3 consists of 13 residues. CDR3 loop: CSVRQGKDYGYTF. In DNA, the CDR3 is TGCAGCGTTCGACAGGGAAAGGACTATGGCTACACCTTC.

This clonotype appeared many times. The chain is built from TRBV6-1 and TRBJ2-7; D is unresolved. Germline V gene lookup returns CDR1 MNHNS and CDR2 SASEGT. The CDR3 covers 13 residues. Trimming removed 0 bases at V and 0 bases at J, with 3 bases between. CDR3 nucleotide sequence: TGTGCCAGCAGTGAAGCAGACTCCTACGAGCAGTACTTC. It is translated as CASSEADSYEQYF.

This clonotype occurred many times. The chain links TRBV12-3 or TRBV12-4 to TRBJ2-1; possibly TRBD2 for D (7 bases). The V gene lost 6 bases and the J gene lost 5 bases, with 23 bases spanning the gap. CDR3 length: 17 amino acids. The CDR3, as DNA: TGTGCCAGCAGGCCCTTGACGGGGGGCGGCAGCCACAATGAGCAGTTCTTC. This gives the protein CASRPLTGGGSHNEQFF.